This T cell receptor (beta chain) was documented in a study of control samples from healthy donors and cancer patients. This table comes from immunoSEQ multiplex PCR, and its TCRdb copy is limited to in-frame clones, with some not included. The repertoire has just over 150,000 clones, over 85% of them found once; the top ten carry around 12%. The CDR3 is 13 residues long. Trimming took 3 bases from V and 5 from J, leaving 8 bases between them. Per germline, CDR1 MDHEN and CDR2 SYDVKM. Sequenced sample: blood. The chain uses TRBV28 and TRBJ2-1; the D is unclear. This receptor was identified in a man younger than 40 in good health. The CDR3 nucleotides read TGTGCCAGCAGTTTTAGGGCGGACAATGAGCAGTTCTTC. It specifies CASSFRADNEQFF.